Below, 18 T cell receptor beta chains from the same sample are listed, as sequenced in a study of blood T cell repertoires in COVID-19. Assay: immunoSEQ multiplex PCR; the TCRdb copy retains only in-frame clones and omits some. The sample includes over 25,000 clones, about 90% of them seen just once. Material: peripheral blood. The source of these receptors is a woman aged 45 to 65 with active COVID-19.

V usage is TRBV19 and J usage is TRBJ2-7, with 10 bases aligning to TRBD1. The V gene's germline CDR1 is LNHDA and CDR2 SQIVND (reference sequence). The J segment lost 3 bases and the V segment lost 4 bases, leaving 6 bases of the junction unmatched. CDR3 length equals 15 residues. CDR3 region: CASSTGTGVIYEQYF. In DNA form, the CDR3 reads TGTGCCAGTAGTACCGGGACAGGGGTTATCTACGAGCAGTACTTC.

The chain combines TRBV11-2 with TRBJ2-1; D not resolved. The CDR3 runs 12 residues. Germline V gene lookup returns CDR1 SGHAT and CDR2 FQNNGV. V was clipped by 4 bases and J by 2 bases, with 3 bases between them. The CDR3 DNA sequence: TGTGCCAGCAGCTCCACCTACAATGAGCAGTTCTTC. The encoded protein is CASSSTYNEQFF.

The chain joins TRBV13 to TRBJ2-7; 8 nucleotides line up with TRBD1. The germline V gene encodes CDR1 PRHDT and CDR2 FYEKMQ (reference sequence). The CDR3 contains 15 residues. V lost 3 bases to trimming and J lost 2 bases; unmatched junction nucleotides: 6. This chain's CDR3 is CASSFIGQGAYEQYF. For the CDR3, the DNA is TGTGCCAGCAGCTTTATAGGACAGGGAGCCTACGAGCAGTACTTC.

The chain joins TRBV7-3 to TRBJ1-1; D ambiguous. The CDR3 runs to 15 residues. Per the germline V gene, CDR1 is SGHTA and CDR2 is FQGTGA. Trimming pared 0 bases from V and 1 base from J, leaving 9 bases between. The CDR3 nucleotides read TGTGCCAGCAGCTTAACGGGCACAGCGAACACTGAAGCTTTCTTT. Its translation is CASSLTGTANTEAFF.

V and J are TRBV7-3 and TRBJ2-3; 11 positions match TRBD2. The CDR3 is 15 residues long. CDR1 is SGHTA and CDR2 is FQGTGA in the germline V gene. The trim removed 5 bases at V and 8 bases at J, leaving 9 bases unmatched. CDR3 sequence (DNA): TGTGCCAGCAGCCCGACTAGCGGGGCGGGTAGTACGCAGTATTTT. The encoded protein is CASSPTSGAGSTQYF.

The V and J genes are TRBV19 and TRBJ1-1; D unresolved. The length of the CDR3 is 15 residues. Germline V CDR1 and CDR2: LNHDA, SQIVND (reference sequence). V dropped 6 bases and J dropped 3 bases, with 17 bases sitting between them. The CDR3 coding sequence is TGTGCCAGTAGCCTGTGGGAGGGATCCGACACTGAAGCTTTCTTT. This gives the protein CASSLWEGSDTEAFF.

The chain combines TRBV5-1 with TRBJ2-7, with no clear D. The CDR3 is 11 residues long. The V and J ends lost 2 bases and 2 bases respectively, with 2 bases between them. Germline V lookup: CDR1 SGHRS, CDR2 YFSETQ. Written as DNA, the CDR3 is TGCGCCAGCAGCTTTACCTACGAGCAGTACTTC. Its protein is CASSFTYEQYF.

The chain recombines TRBV7-3 with TRBJ2-3; D gene ambiguous. Trimming took 3 bases from V and 1 from J, leaving 5 bases between them. Germline V gene lookup returns CDR1 SGHTA and CDR2 FQGTGA. The CDR3 loop spans 13 amino acids. As DNA, the CDR3 is TGTGCCAGCAGCTTCGAGGGCACAGATACGCAGTATTTT. It codes for CASSFEGTDTQYF.

This clone was observed once. CDR3 residues: CASTRLMNTEAFF. The CDR3 DNA is TGTGCCAGCACTCGGTTAATGAACACTGAAGCTTTCTTT. The chain uses TRBV19 and TRBJ1-1; D is unclear. From germline, CDR1 is LNHDA and CDR2 SQIVND (reference sequence). The V gene lost 9 bases and the J gene lost 0 bases, with 11 bases spanning the gap. This CDR3 region has 13 residues. Combining the CDR3 with reference TRBV19 and TRBJ1-1 gives the whole variable domain DGGITQSPKYLFRKEGQNVTLSCEQNLNHDAMYWYRQDPGQGLRLIYYSQIVNDFQKGDIAEGYSVSREKKESFPLTVTSAQKNPTAFYLCASTRLMNTEAFFGQGTRLTVV.

The genes are TRBV12-2 and TRBJ1-3; the table gives TRBD1 as D, unverified against the DNA. TRBV12-2 is designated a pseudogene. This CDR3 comprises 14 residues. The CDR3 region is CASRSTGSGNTIYF. Here the CDR3 DNA reads TGTGCAAGTCGCTCGACAGGTTCTGGAAACACCATATATTTT.

This rearrangement joins TRBV4-1 to TRBJ2-7, with 7 bases that match TRBD1. CDR3 length equals 16 residues. CDR1 is MGHRA, CDR2 YSYEKL, per germline. Trimming cost V 2 bases and J 3 bases; bases outside gene matches: 10. DNA of the CDR3: TGCGCCAGCAGCCAAACTTCCGGGACAGATTTCTACGAGCAGTACTTC. Translation: CASSQTSGTDFYEQYF.

This clone appeared a single time. V gene TRBV7-2 combines with J gene TRBJ2-7; 7 positions match TRBD1. Germline loops: CDR1 SGHTA, CDR2 FQGNSA. The CDR3 is 13 residues long. Germline trimming cut 3 bases from V and 4 bases from J; bases unmatched to any gene: 3. The CDR3 loop is CASSFSQGYEQYF. CDR3 DNA: TGTGCCAGCAGCTTCTCACAGGGGTACGAGCAGTACTTC.

The V gene is TRBV3-1 (or the pseudogene TRBV3-2), the J gene TRBJ2-1, with 11 bases identical to TRBD2. CDR1 and CDR2 (germline): LGHDT, YNNKEL (reference sequence). The CDR3 is 17 amino acids. J gave up 3 bases and V 0 bases, and 4 bases lay outside the gene matches. The CDR3 is CASSQDWLAGGYNEQFF. The CDR3 DNA follows: TGTGCCAGCAGCCAAGACTGGCTAGCGGGGGGCTACAATGAGCAGTTCTTC.

This sequence joins TRBV18 and TRBJ1-2; D gene uncertain. The CDR3 has 14 residues. V lost 1 base to trimming and J lost 3 bases, with 9 bases between them. Per germline, CDR1 KGHSH and CDR2 LQKENI. The CDR3 DNA reads as TGTGCCAGCTCACCACGTAACGGTTACTATGGCTACACCTTC. As protein: CASSPRNGYYGYTF.

In this sample, this clone turned up once. The genes are TRBV12-5 and TRBJ2-2, with D unclear. The V end was cut by 0 bases, the J end by 3 bases, with 11 bases between. CDR1 LGHNT and CDR2 FRNRAP come from the germline V gene. CDR3 length: 16 residues. CDR3 sequence (DNA): TGTGCTAGTGGTTTGGTACTTTCAGGTGACACCGGGGAGCTGTTTTTT. Residues: CASGLVLSGDTGELFF.

This clone was counted a single time. The rearrangement joins TRBV2 to TRBJ1-2; 7 nucleotides align to TRBD1. The CDR3 sequence is 13 residues long. Trimming took 6 bases from V and 5 from J; bases not matched to a gene: 6. The germline gives CDR1 SNHLY, CDR2 FYNNEI. The CDR3 region is CASRDDRVYGYTF. Written as DNA, the CDR3 is TGTGCCAGCAGAGATGACAGGGTTTATGGCTACACCTTC. The whole variable domain, remainder taken from reference TRBV2 and TRBJ1-2, is EPEVTQTPSHQVTQMGQEVILRCVPISNHLYFYWYRQILGQKVEFLVSFYNNEISEKSEIFDDQFSVERPDGSNFTLKIRSTKLEDSAMYFCASRDDRVYGYTFGSGTRLTVV.

The rearrangement uses TRBV7-8 and TRBJ2-7; 12 bases are a match to TRBD2. The CDR3 is 16 residues long. Germline CDR1 is SGHVS and CDR2 is FQNEAQ. The V and J ends lost 5 bases and 1 base, in that order; junction bases with no gene match: 6. In DNA, the CDR3 is TGTGCCAGCAGCCCATATGGGACTAGCGGGTCCTACGAGCAGTACTTC. As protein: CASSPYGTSGSYEQYF.

The chain has TRBV7-2 and TRBJ2-3; TRBD2 aligns across 7 bases. Looked up from germline, CDR1 is SGHTA and CDR2 is FQGNSA. Germline trimming cut 2 bases from V and 1 base from J; bases unmatched to any gene: 9. This CDR3 has 17 amino acids. The CDR3 here is CASSLFGAGAGTDTQYF. For the CDR3, the DNA is TGTGCCAGCAGCTTATTTGGGGCGGGAGCTGGCACAGATACGCAGTATTTT.